This T cell receptor (beta chain) came from a study of CD8+ T cells in alopecia areata. Indicated treatment: oral pan-JAK inhibitor, 5-10 mg twice daily. Germline lookup yields CDR1 MRHNA and CDR2 SNTAGT. This CDR3 has 16 amino acids. The J segment lost 2 bases and the V segment lost 8 bases, leaving 12 bases of the junction unmatched. As the sequencing template, cDNA was produced by extracting RNA and reverse transcribing it. TCRdb's table, derived via immunoSEQ multiplex PCR, lists solely in-frame clones and lacks some. The data contain some 190,000 clones, more than 55% of them singletons. The origin of this receptor is a human donor with alopecia areata. This chain joins TRBV6-4 and TRBJ1-5; 7 bases are shared with TRBD1. The material was CD4+ T cells sorted from blood, obtained between weeks 43 and 45, from a patient treated with tofacitinib. CDR3 sequence reads: CASGPEQGKGNQPQHF. As DNA, the CDR3 is TGTGCCAGCGGGCCAGAACAGGGGAAAGGCAATCAGCCCCAGCATTTT.